The 27 T cell receptor beta chains listed next were all sequenced from one sample in a study of blood T cells in healthy people across ages. The second PCR ran about 6 to 12 cycles with a sample-barcoded 5' primer and J-beta primers. One entry per CDR3 protein results from TCRdb running MiXCR on the 5' RACE reads. The data show about 800,000 distinct CDR3 sequences, roughly 50% seen once. Input material: blood. The receptors originated from a man aged 30 to 45 in good health.

The chain employs TRBV4-1 and TRBJ1-5, with a possible D match to TRBD1 (6 bases). The length of the CDR3 is 13 residues. The V end was cut by 2 bases, the J end by 6 bases, with 8 bases between. The germline V gene has CDR1 MGHRA and CDR2 YSYEKL. The CDR3 protein is CASSQWDTQPQHF. The CDR3 nucleotides are TGCGCCAGCAGCCAATGGGACACTCAGCCCCAGCATTTT.

This clonotype was recorded a few times. V and J are TRBV10-3 and TRBJ2-1; the D gene is possibly TRBD1 (6 bases). The CDR3 has 11 amino acids. The V gene's germline CDR1 is ENHRY and CDR2 SYGVKD. V was shortened by 10 bases and J by 9 bases, with 13 bases between the two germline ends. The CDR3 here is CATSQGGEQFF. The CDR3 nucleotides are TGTGCCACCTCACAGGGCGGTGAGCAGTTCTTC.

For the CDR3, the DNA is TGCGCCAGCAGCGTGCCGGGACAGGGGGAGCAGTACTTC. This gives the protein CASSVPGQGEQYF. V is TRBV5-1 and J is TRBJ2-5, with 11 bases aligning to TRBD1. J was trimmed by 11 bases and V by 4 bases; bases with no gene match: 7. The germline gives CDR1 SGHRS, CDR2 YFSETQ. The CDR3 spans 13 residues.

This chain connects TRBV6-2 or TRBV6-3 to TRBJ1-5, with 7 positions matching TRBD1. V trimming: 5 bases; J trimming: 14 bases; junction bases outside the gene matches: 9. Germline CDR1 reads MNHEY; CDR2 reads SVGEGT. This CDR3 is 12 amino acids long. In DNA, the CDR3 is TGTGCCAGCAGTCTCAGGGGGGCCCTGGAGCATTTT. This gives the protein CASSLRGALEHF.

The chain carries TRBV30 and TRBJ2-7, with 8 nucleotides matching TRBD1. Germline V gives CDR1 GTSNPN, CDR2 SVGIG (reference sequence). This CDR3 region has 13 residues. V shed 3 bases and J 3 bases; nucleotides not matched to a gene: 4. CDR3 DNA: TGTGCCTGGAGCGCAGGGGGCGGCTACGAGCAGTACTTC. This codes for CAWSAGGGYEQYF.

This clonotype was seen only a few times. The V gene is TRBV5-1, the J gene TRBJ2-7; D possibly matches TRBD1 or TRBD2 (5 bases each). CDR3 length equals 16 residues. Germline loops: CDR1 SGHRS, CDR2 YFSETQ. Trimming took off 1 base at V and 3 bases at J, with 17 bases between the two ends. CDR3 bases: TGCGCCAGCAGCTTGTCATCAGGGACCATAGTCTACGAGCAGTACTTC. Its translation is CASSLSSGTIVYEQYF.

In nucleotides, the CDR3 is TGTGCCAGCAGTCGAGACAGCGCTTATGGCTACACCTTC. It is translated as CASSRDSAYGYTF. This chain connects TRBV6-5 to TRBJ1-2; a weak D match, TRBD1 (5 bases). V was clipped by 5 bases and J by 5 bases, with 12 bases between them. This CDR3 is built from 13 residues. Germline V lookup: CDR1 MNHEY, CDR2 SVGAGI.

The rearrangement joins TRBV29-1 to TRBJ2-7; TRBD1 is a possible D gene (6 bases). With 0 bases removed from V and 6 bases from J, the gap between germline ends came to 24 bases. The germline gives CDR1 SQVTM, CDR2 ANQGSEA. There are 17 residues in the CDR3. The CDR3 here is CSVEELPAGTGIGEQYF. The DNA of the CDR3 is TGCAGCGTTGAAGAACTTCCCGCCGGTACAGGGATCGGCGAGCAGTACTTC.

This clonotype was recorded once. The chain combines TRBV27 with TRBJ2-1; 11 positions match TRBD2. CDR3 length: 17 amino acids. Trimming cost V 2 bases and J 9 bases; bases outside gene matches: 12. Germline V CDR1 and CDR2: MNHEY, SMNVEV (reference sequence). In DNA, the CDR3 is TGTGCCAGCAGTTTAAGCCTCCGGACTAGCGGGCGGTCTGAGCAGTTCTTC. Translated: CASSLSLRTSGRSEQFF.

The genes are TRBV11-1 and TRBJ2-7; the D call may be TRBD1 or TRBD2 (6 bases each). The DNA end favors TRBJ2-5, so the J call may be wrong. This CDR3 is built from 14 residues. The germline CDR1 and CDR2 sequences are SGHAT and FQDESV (reference sequence). The CDR3 loop is CASSSTSEGGTQYF. The DNA of the CDR3 is TGTGCCAGCAGCTCAACCTCTGAGGGGGGGACCCAGTACTTC.

The CDR3 reads CASGSSGVYEQYF. The CDR3 DNA follows: TGTGCCAGCGGTTCTTCAGGGGTCTACGAGCAGTACTTC. V gene TRBV2 combines with J gene TRBJ2-7; D possibly corresponds to TRBD1 (6 bases). Germline V gene data show CDR1 as SNHLY and CDR2 as FYNNEI. The CDR3 is made up of 13 amino acids. Between the trimmed V and J ends, which lost 8 bases and 3 bases, there was a span of 14 bases.

The chain combines TRBV20-1 with TRBJ2-1, with TRBD2 identical over 14 bases. The junction had 7 bases not matched to a gene; V was cut back by 1 base and J by 8 bases. This CDR3 comprises 16 residues. The V gene's germline CDR1 is DFQATT and CDR2 SNEGSKA (reference sequence). In DNA, the CDR3 is TGCAGTGCTAGAGCCAGGACTAGCGGGGGGATTGATGAGCAGTTCTTC. This translates into CSARARTSGGIDEQFF.

This clonotype has a single count. V gene TRBV10-3 combines with J gene TRBJ1-1; TRBD1 might be the D (5 bases). Germline-derived CDR1 and CDR2 are ENHRY and SYGVKD. V was pared by 7 bases and J by 12 bases, with 15 bases between. The CDR3 is made up of 11 amino acids. The CDR3 bases are TGTGCCATCATGGCATGGGCAGGGACTTTCTTT. Its translation is CAIMAWAGTFF.

This clonotype was detected only a few times. This chain uses TRBV7-9 with TRBJ1-1, with TRBD1 as a possible D gene (5 bases). Germline CDR1 reads SEHNR; CDR2 reads FQNEAQ (reference sequence). V dropped 5 bases and J dropped 1 base, with 11 bases sitting between them. The length of the CDR3 is 14 residues. CDR3 bases: TGTGCCAGCAGCCCAAGTGGGGCGAACACTGAAGCTTTCTTT. Translated: CASSPSGANTEAFF.

The chain recombines TRBV29-1 with TRBJ2-7; 8 bases align to TRBD2. The CDR3 loop spans 14 amino acids. Germline assignment: CDR1 SQVTM and CDR2 ANQGSEA. The V segment lost 6 bases and the J segment 3 bases; nucleotides outside the gene matches: 10. CDR3 region: CSVETTGTSYEQYF. In nucleotides, the CDR3 is TGCAGCGTCGAGACAACCGGGACTAGCTACGAGCAGTACTTC.

Only a few counts were recorded for this clonotype. The chain uses TRBV10-3 and TRBJ1-1; D is uncertain. Trimming shortened V by 4 bases and J by 3 bases, and 9 bases separated the two germline ends. Germline V CDR1 and CDR2: ENHRY, SYGVKD. The CDR3 is made up of 13 amino acids. CDR3 sequence: CAISVKDDTEAFF. Written as DNA, the CDR3 is TGTGCCATCAGTGTAAAGGACGACACTGAAGCTTTCTTT.

The V call is TRBV20-1, the J call TRBJ1-2; the D is unclear. The CDR3 length is 13 residues. V was cut by 6 bases and J by 3 bases, with 14 bases left in between. From germline, CDR1 is DFQATT and CDR2 SNEGSKA (reference sequence). Here the CDR3 reads CSAEEKGHYGYTF. The CDR3 DNA reads as TGCAGTGCGGAGGAAAAAGGGCACTATGGCTACACCTTC.

The chain couples TRBV9 to TRBJ2-7; 9 nucleotides align to TRBD2. The J call could be wrong; TRBJ2-4 is a better fit for the DNA end. The CDR3 spans 15 residues. The germline V gene encodes CDR1 SGDLS and CDR2 YYNGEE. CDR3 protein: CASSGEREDRNIQYF. The CDR3 nucleotides read TGTGCCAGCAGCGGGGAGCGGGAGGACAGAAACATTCAGTACTTC.

This chain connects TRBV11-2 to TRBJ2-3; D gene unclear. The CDR3 is made up of 16 amino acids. Trimming took 5 bases from V and 2 from J, leaving 17 bases between them. Germline values: CDR1 SGHAT, CDR2 FQNNGV. Here the CDR3 DNA reads TGTGCCAGCAGCCTACTTGGCCAGAGCACCACAGATACGCAGTATTTT. Protein product: CASSLLGQSTTDTQYF.

This chain joins TRBV29-1 and TRBJ2-3, with D possibly TRBD2 on 6 matching bases. V lost 6 bases and J 2 bases, leaving 12 bases between the germline ends. Germline lookup yields CDR1 SQVTM and CDR2 ANQGSEA. The CDR3 runs to 13 residues. The CDR3, as DNA: TGCAGCGTAAGGACTACACTCACAGATACGCAGTATTTT. It codes for CSVRTTLTDTQYF.

This chain uses TRBV12-3 or TRBV12-4 with TRBJ2-1; 8 bases line up with TRBD2. The ends lost 0 bases at V and 7 bases at J; junction bases unmatched: 8. This CDR3 is built from 16 residues. The CDR3 nucleotides read TGTGCCAGCAGTTTAGCGAGGAGCGGGGGTAGGAATGAGCAGTTCTTC. This encodes CASSLARSGGRNEQFF.

In regard to this clonotype: This could be a read error, since a much larger clone is one nucleotide away. Without the conserved terminal phenylalanine or tryptophan, this CDR3 likely stems from a read error. V usage is TRBV7-3 and J usage is TRBJ2-7; TRBD1 matches at 9 bases. V shed 3 bases and J 4 bases; nucleotides not matched to a gene: 7. CDR3 length equals 15 residues. Per germline, CDR1 SGHTA and CDR2 FQGTGA. The CDR3 coding sequence is TGTGCCAGCAGCTTTGGACAGGGGACAGGATACGAGCAGTACTAC. Translation: CASSFGQGTGYEQYY.

V is TRBV6-5 and J is TRBJ2-6, with D possibly matching TRBD1 (6 bases). Germline V CDR1 and CDR2: MNHEY, SVGAGI. The CDR3 covers 17 residues. V was trimmed by 7 bases and J by 2 bases, leaving 18 bases between them. The CDR3 DNA reads TGTGCCAGCAAAGGGAACAGGGAGAACGCTGGGGCCAACGTCCTGACTTTC. As protein: CASKGNRENAGANVLTF.

This clonotype came up a few times. J is TRBJ1-4 and V is TRBV28; D remains unclear. Looked up from germline, CDR1 is MDHEN and CDR2 is SYDVKM. With 4 bases removed from V and 0 bases from J, the gap between germline ends came to 3 bases. The CDR3 spans 13 residues. This CDR3 is CASSSATNEKLFF. CDR3 nucleotides: TGTGCCAGCAGTTCGGCAACTAATGAAAAACTGTTTTTT. Full variable domain (remainder filled in from reference TRBV28 and TRBJ1-4): DVKVTQSSRYLVKRTGEKVFLECVQDMDHENMFWYRQDPGLGLRLIYFSYDVKMKEKGDIPEGYSVSREKKERFSLILESASTNQTSMYLCASSSATNEKLFFGSGTQLSVL.

V gene TRBV20-1 combines with J gene TRBJ2-7; TRBD1 agrees at 8 bases. This CDR3 spans 14 amino acids. V lost 0 bases, J lost 4 bases, and 5 bases stayed unmatched. Per the germline V gene, CDR1 is DFQATT and CDR2 is SNEGSKA (reference sequence). The CDR3 DNA is TGCAGTGCTAGAGACCGGACAGGGCTGTACGAGCAGTACTTC. As protein: CSARDRTGLYEQYF.

This clonotype was observed at least ten times. V and J are TRBV10-3 and TRBJ2-5; 8 nucleotides line up with TRBD2. The V gene's germline CDR1 is ENHRY and CDR2 SYGVKD. The CDR3 loop spans 15 amino acids. With V trimmed by 4 bases and J by 3 bases, 7 bases remained unmatched. CDR3 protein: CAISGENGGEETQYF. CDR3 bases: TGTGCCATCAGTGGAGAAAACGGGGGGGAAGAGACCCAGTACTTC.

The chain uses TRBV28 and TRBJ1-2; TRBD1 agrees at 7 bases. This CDR3 contains 15 residues. CDR1 and CDR2 from the germline V gene are MDHEN and SYDVKM. J was trimmed by 7 bases and V by 6 bases; bases with no gene match: 14. The CDR3 region is CASSLGGLGGRGYTF. CDR3 DNA: TGTGCCAGCAGCTTAGGGGGCCTAGGGGGACGTGGCTACACCTTC.